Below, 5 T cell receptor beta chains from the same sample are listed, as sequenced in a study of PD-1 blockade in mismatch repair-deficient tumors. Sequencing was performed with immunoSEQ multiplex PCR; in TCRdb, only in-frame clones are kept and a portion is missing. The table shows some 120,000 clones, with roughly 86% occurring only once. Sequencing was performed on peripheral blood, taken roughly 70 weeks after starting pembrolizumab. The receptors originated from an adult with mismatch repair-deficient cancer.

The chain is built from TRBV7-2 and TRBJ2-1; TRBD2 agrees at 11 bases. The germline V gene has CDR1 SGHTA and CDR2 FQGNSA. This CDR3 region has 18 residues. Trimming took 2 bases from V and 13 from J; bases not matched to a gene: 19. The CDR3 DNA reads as TGTGCCAGCAGCTTATCTAGGAGGAGCGTAGCGGGAGGGCCCACCCAGTTCTTC. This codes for CASSLSRRSVAGGPTQFF.

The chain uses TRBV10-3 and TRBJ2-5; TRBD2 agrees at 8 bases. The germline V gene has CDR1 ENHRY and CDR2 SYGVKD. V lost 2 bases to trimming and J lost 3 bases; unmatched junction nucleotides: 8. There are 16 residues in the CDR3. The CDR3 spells CAISEGGAGDKETQYF. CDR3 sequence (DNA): TGTGCCATCAGTGAGGGTGGAGCGGGGGACAAAGAGACCCAGTACTTC.

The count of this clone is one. This CDR3 reads CASSLAGTTTSGANVLTF. The DNA of the CDR3 is TGCGCCAGCAGCTTGGCTGGAACAACTACCTCTGGGGCCAACGTCCTGACTTTC. The gene calls are TRBV5-1 and TRBJ2-6; D call uncertain. The CDR3 has 18 amino acids. The V end was cut by 0 bases, the J end by 0 bases, with 13 bases between. Germline V gene lookup returns CDR1 SGHRS and CDR2 YFSETQ.

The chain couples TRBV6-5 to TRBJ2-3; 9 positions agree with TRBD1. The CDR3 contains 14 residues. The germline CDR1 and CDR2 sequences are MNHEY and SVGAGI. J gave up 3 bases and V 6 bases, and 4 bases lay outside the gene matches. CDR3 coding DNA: TGTGCCAGCAGGGACAGGGGACCGACAGATACGCAGTATTTT. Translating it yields CASRDRGPTDTQYF.

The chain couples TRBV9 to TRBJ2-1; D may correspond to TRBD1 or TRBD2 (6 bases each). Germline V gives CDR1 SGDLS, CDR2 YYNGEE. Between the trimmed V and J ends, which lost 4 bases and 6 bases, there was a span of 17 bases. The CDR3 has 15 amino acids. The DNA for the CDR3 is TGTGCCAGCAGCCCGGAGGGGGTTAGGGGCAATGAGCAGTTCTTC. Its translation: CASSPEGVRGNEQFF.